This T cell receptor beta chain was observed in a study of T cell clonality in common variable immunodeficiency. This table comes from immunoSEQ multiplex PCR, and its TCRdb copy is limited to in-frame clones, with some not included. Observed are over 30,000 clones, no singletons, with the top ten taking more than 3%. Study-level findings and limits: Fewer deletions and N-nucleotide insertions were reportedly seen in common variable immunodeficiency TCR beta sequences. CVID subjects shared fewer TCRbeta clones than healthy controls did.

Germline V gene lookup returns CDR1 SQVTM and CDR2 ANQGSEA. The CDR3 runs 12 residues. V gave up 6 bases and J gave up 4 bases; unmatched junction bases: 3. This clone has at least ten counts. Antigen: not known. Sequencing ends 3 residues short of the CDR3 end; the germline J gene provides the rest. Caucasian heritage predominated among both patients and controls. The clonotype comes from a person between 18 and 75 years old in good health. The V and J genes are TRBV29-1 and TRBJ2-7; 10 nucleotides line up with TRBD1. Sequenced: peripheral blood mononuclear cells. Here the CDR3 reads CSVGTGVYEQYF. CDR3 bases read: TGCAGCGTAGGGACAGGGGTTTACGAG.